The next 13 T cell receptor beta chains were all read from a single sample in a study of blood T cell repertoires in COVID-19. The assay was immunoSEQ multiplex PCR, and TCRdb's table has in-frame clones only and misses some. The table shows some 170,000 clones, with 80% to 90% occurring only once. Material: PBMCs or T cells enriched from blood (not recorded which). These receptors were taken from a man aged 50 to 59 who had recovered from COVID-19.

The rearrangement joins TRBV5-1 to TRBJ2-6, with 8 bases that match TRBD1. The CDR3 length is 18 residues. In germline, CDR1 is SGHRS, CDR2 YFSETQ. V was pared by 3 bases and J by 4 bases, with 12 bases of the junction left unmatched. The chain's CDR3 is CASSSGQERTYGANVLTF. DNA of the CDR3: TGCGCCAGCAGCTCGGGACAGGAGCGGACGTACGGGGCCAACGTCCTGACTTTC.

The rearrangement links TRBV5-1 to TRBJ2-7; a possible D gene is TRBD1 (5 bases). CDR1 and CDR2 from the germline V gene are SGHRS and YFSETQ. This CDR3 spans 16 amino acids. Trimming left V 0 bases short and J 2 bases short, with 15 bases between. CDR3 sequence (DNA): TGCGCCAGCAGCTTGGCCACAGGCTCCTGGACCTACGAGCAGTACTTC. Translating it yields CASSLATGSWTYEQYF.

The chain joins TRBV4-1 to TRBJ2-7, with 10 bases lining up with TRBD1. With V trimmed by 4 bases and J by 4 bases, 1 base remained unmatched. The CDR3 is 13 residues long. Germline lookup yields CDR1 MGHRA and CDR2 YSYEKL. The CDR3 nucleotides read TGCGCCAGCAGCCGGGACAGGGGATACGAGCAGTACTTC. Amino acids: CASSRDRGYEQYF.

The V call is TRBV11-2, the J call TRBJ1-6; D possibly corresponds to TRBD1 (5 bases). This CDR3 is built from 15 residues. Germline V gene lookup returns CDR1 SGHAT and CDR2 FQNNGV. V was shortened by 1 base and J by 6 bases, with 10 bases between the two germline ends. CDR3 nucleotide sequence: TGTGCCAGCAGCTTAGCGGGGGACGCTAATTCACCCCTCCACTTT. Amino acid sequence: CASSLAGDANSPLHF.

This chain connects TRBV7-2 to TRBJ2-2, with TRBD2 matching over 7 bases. Per germline, CDR1 SGHTA and CDR2 FQGNSA. The V segment lost 6 bases and the J segment 1 base; nucleotides outside the gene matches: 5. There are 15 residues in the CDR3. The CDR3 DNA is TGTGCCAGCAGGGAGATAGCGGGGAACACCGGGGAGCTGTTTTTT. This translates into CASREIAGNTGELFF.

The rearrangement joins TRBV28 to TRBJ2-4; 10 positions agree with TRBD1. CDR1 and CDR2 from the germline V gene are MDHEN and SYDVKM. Germline trimming cut 5 bases from V and 0 bases from J; bases unmatched to any gene: 13. This CDR3 has 19 residues. This CDR3 reads CASSIRDRGPRGAKNIQYF. In DNA, the CDR3 is TGTGCCAGCAGTATCCGGGACAGGGGACCGAGAGGAGCCAAAAACATTCAGTACTTC.

The V and J genes are TRBV18 and TRBJ1-1; D possibly corresponds to TRBD1 (6 bases). CDR1 and CDR2 (germline): KGHSH, LQKENI. The CDR3 extends over 14 amino acids. Trimming shortened V by 5 bases and J by 3 bases, and 13 bases separated the two germline ends. The CDR3 here is CASSSQGWDTEAFF. DNA of the CDR3: TGTGCCAGCTCAAGTCAGGGGTGGGACACTGAAGCTTTCTTT.

The chain combines TRBV30 with TRBJ1-3; D unclear. Trimming shortened V by 1 base and J by 9 bases, and 16 bases separated the two germline ends. In germline, CDR1 is GTSNPN, CDR2 SVGIG (reference sequence). The CDR3 is 14 amino acids. The CDR3 reads CAWSGGLRVSTIYF. DNA for the CDR3: TGTGCCTGGAGTGGAGGACTACGGGTTTCCACCATATATTTT.

The genes are TRBV6-5 and TRBJ1-1, with 8 bases fitting TRBD1. Unmatched junction bases numbered 5, after V lost 6 bases and J lost 11 bases. Germline CDR1 and CDR2: MNHEY and SVGAGI. CDR3 length equals 11 residues. CDR3 bases: TGTGCCAGCAGATGGAACAGGGGGGCTTTCTTT. It translates to CASRWNRGAFF.

The V gene is TRBV6-5, the J gene TRBJ1-4, with D perhaps matching TRBD1 (5 bases). V was trimmed by 6 bases and J by 0 bases, leaving 11 bases between them. Germline lookup yields CDR1 MNHEY and CDR2 SVGAGI. The CDR3 sequence is 15 residues long. The CDR3: CASRTEKATNEKLFF. The CDR3 bases are TGTGCCAGCAGGACAGAGAAAGCAACTAATGAAAAACTGTTTTTT.

The chain uses TRBV6-5 and TRBJ2-1; TRBD2 matches at 12 bases. The CDR3 sequence is 16 residues long. With 4 bases clipped from V and 4 bases from J, the junction kept 5 bases outside the gene matches. Germline CDR1 MNHEY, CDR2 SVGAGI. The CDR3 DNA reads TGTGCCAGCAGTTGGGCTAGCGGGGGGGCTTACAATGAGCAGTTCTTC. Translated: CASSWASGGAYNEQFF.

The V and J genes are TRBV6-5 and TRBJ2-1, with 11 nucleotides matching TRBD2. This CDR3 is 15 amino acids long. The ends lost 6 bases at V and 3 bases at J; junction bases unmatched: 4. Germline lookup yields CDR1 MNHEY and CDR2 SVGAGI. The CDR3: CASRRTSGGYNEQFF. In DNA, the CDR3 is TGTGCCAGCAGACGCACTAGCGGGGGCTACAATGAGCAGTTCTTC.

This clone occurred once. This chain connects TRBV6-5 to TRBJ1-1, with D unresolved. Germline CDR1 MNHEY, CDR2 SVGAGI. The CDR3 runs 14 residues. V was cut by 6 bases and J by 1 base, with 12 bases left in between. Here the CDR3 DNA reads TGTGCCAGCAGGGCCGCAGTACCGAACACTGAAGCTTTCTTT. This gives the protein CASRAAVPNTEAFF.